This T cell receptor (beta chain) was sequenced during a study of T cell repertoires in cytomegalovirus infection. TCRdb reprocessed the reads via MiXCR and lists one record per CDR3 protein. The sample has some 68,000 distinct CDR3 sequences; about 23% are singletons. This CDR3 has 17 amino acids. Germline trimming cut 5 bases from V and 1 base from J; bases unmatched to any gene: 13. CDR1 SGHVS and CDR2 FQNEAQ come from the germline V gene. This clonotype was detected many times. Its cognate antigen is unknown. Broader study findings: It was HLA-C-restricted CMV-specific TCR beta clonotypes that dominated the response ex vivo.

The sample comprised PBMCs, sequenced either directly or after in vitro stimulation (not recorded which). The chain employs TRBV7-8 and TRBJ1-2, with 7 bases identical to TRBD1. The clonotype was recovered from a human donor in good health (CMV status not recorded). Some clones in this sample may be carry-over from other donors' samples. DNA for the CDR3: TGTGCCAGCAGCCCAACATGGACAGGACCCTATAACTATGGCTACACCTTC. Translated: CASSPTWTGPYNYGYTF.